The 10 T cell receptor beta chains presented below share a single source sample, sequenced in a study of cytomegalovirus exposure and HLA in healthy donors. In the PCR, 60 Vbeta and 13 Jbeta primers were used. Assay: immunoSEQ multiplex PCR; the TCRdb copy retains only in-frame clones and omits some. The repertoire has under 100,000 clones, around 76% of them found once; the top ten carry 7% to 10%. What was sequenced was PBMCs. These receptors were taken from a human donor in good health.

The chain joins TRBV5-4 to TRBJ1-2, with TRBD1 matching over 8 bases. The CDR3 length is 12 residues. Per the germline V gene, CDR1 is SGHNT and CDR2 is YYREEE (reference sequence). V was clipped by 3 bases and J by 8 bases; unmatched bases: 3. CDR3 in DNA: TGTGCCAGCAGCTGGGACAGGCAAGGCTACACCTTC. Its translation: CASSWDRQGYTF.

This chain links TRBV10-3 with TRBJ2-5; TRBD1 aligns across 10 bases. The end of the DNA fits TRBJ2-7 better, so the J call may be wrong. This CDR3 has 15 amino acids. Germline V lookup: CDR1 ENHRY, CDR2 SYGVKD. Here the CDR3 reads CAISETDRGPYEQYF. The CDR3 DNA sequence: TGTGCCATCAGTGAGACTGACAGGGGGCCCTACGAGCAGTACTTC.

V gene TRBV11-2 combines with J gene TRBJ1-4; D is undetermined. Per germline, CDR1 SGHAT and CDR2 FQNNGV. Trimming removed 5 bases at V and 7 bases at J, with 14 bases between. The CDR3 has 14 amino acids. The CDR3 loop reads CASSLTRRGEKLFF. CDR3 nucleotide sequence: TGTGCCAGCAGCCTCACACGGCGGGGTGAAAAACTGTTTTTT.

CDR3 DNA: TGTGCCAGCAGCTGGTCACCTCTAGCGGGGGCCTACAATGAGCAGTTCTTC. Translation gives CASSWSPLAGAYNEQFF. V and J are TRBV13 and TRBJ2-1; 10 bases align to TRBD2. The CDR3 has 17 residues. The trim removed 4 bases at V and 2 bases at J, leaving 8 bases unmatched. Germline assignment: CDR1 PRHDT and CDR2 FYEKMQ (reference sequence). Complete variable domain (other parts from reference TRBV13 and TRBJ2-1): AAGVIQSPRHLIKEKRETATLKCYPIPRHDTVYWYQQGPGQDPQFLISFYEKMQSDKGSIPDRFSAQQFSDYHSELNMSSLELGDSALYFCASSWSPLAGAYNEQFFGPGTRLTVL.

This clone turned up a few times. Here the CDR3 reads CAISDMGEQYF. The CDR3, as DNA: TGTGCCATCAGTGATATGGGCGAGCAGTACTTC. The V and J genes are TRBV10-3 and TRBJ2-5; D is ambiguous. Matching the DNA end better, TRBJ2-7 makes the J call doubtful. Germline CDR1 reads ENHRY; CDR2 reads SYGVKD. The CDR3 contains 11 residues.

The chain carries TRBV30 and TRBJ1-4; weak D call: TRBD1 (5 bases). Germline lookup yields CDR1 GTSNPN and CDR2 SVGIG (reference sequence). V lost 0 bases, J lost 0 bases, and 8 bases lay in between. The CDR3 runs 15 residues. The CDR3 bases are TGTGCCTGGAGTGTAGACAGAGCAACTAATGAAAAACTGTTTTTT. Translating gives CAWSVDRATNEKLFF.

The chain links TRBV10-3 to TRBJ2-2; TRBD2 matches 8 bases. There are 15 residues in the CDR3. V was pared by 3 bases and J by 6 bases, with 6 bases of the junction left unmatched. Germline V lookup: CDR1 ENHRY, CDR2 SYGVKD. The CDR3 coding sequence is TGTGCCATCAGTGAAGGTCTAGCGGGTGCCGGGGAGCTGTTTTTT. It codes for CAISEGLAGAGELFF.

This chain links TRBV27 with TRBJ1-1; weak D call: TRBD1 (5 bases). The CDR3 sequence is 14 residues long. Germline V lookup: CDR1 MNHEY, CDR2 SMNVEV (reference sequence). The germline V and J ends were trimmed by 5 bases and 1 base, with 11 bases remaining between them. CDR3 amino acids: CASSLLTGNTEAFF. The CDR3 DNA is TGTGCCAGCAGTCTGCTAACAGGGAACACTGAAGCTTTCTTT.

The V call is TRBV11-2, the J call TRBJ2-7; D not resolved. This CDR3 region has 15 residues. V lost 0 bases, J lost 0 bases, and 9 bases lay in between. Germline-derived CDR1 and CDR2 are SGHAT and FQNNGV. This chain's CDR3 is CASSLEVADSYEQYF. The CDR3 DNA is TGTGCCAGCAGCTTAGAGGTGGCAGACTCCTACGAGCAGTACTTC. Full variable domain (outside the CDR3, taken from reference TRBV11-2 and TRBJ2-7): EAGVAQSPRYKIIEKRQSVAFWCNPISGHATLYWYQQILGQGPKLLIQFQNNGVVDDSQLPKDRFSAERLKGVDSTLKIQPAKLEDSAVYLCASSLEVADSYEQYFGPGTRLTVT.

This chain links TRBV5-4 with TRBJ1-2; D uncertain. The germline V gene has CDR1 SGHNT and CDR2 YYREEE (reference sequence). CDR3 length: 13 amino acids. Trimming stripped 1 base from V and 7 bases from J, with 11 bases between. The CDR3 reads CASSLMREAGYTF. As DNA, the CDR3 is TGTGCCAGCAGCTTGATGCGCGAAGCTGGCTACACCTTC.